This T cell receptor beta chain was recovered during a study of T-cell memory formation after mild COVID-19. Study details: Clustering of TCRs was largely donor specific.

The TCR alpha and TCR beta cDNA libraries, bearing sample barcodes and UMIs, were generated by 5'RACE using constant-segment primers. MiXCR, run by TCRdb on the 5' RACE reads, gives a single entry per CDR3 protein. This table holds 250,000 to 300,000 distinct CDR3 sequences, 15% to 20% found once. This clonotype was seen only a few times. CDR3 length equals 15 residues. Per germline, CDR1 SQVTM and CDR2 ANQGSEA. V lost 4 bases to trimming and J lost 3 bases; unmatched junction nucleotides: 5. The TCR comes from a man between 18 and 35 years old who had mild COVID-19 (a few samples of this study predate the infection). Cell type and time point are not known. The chain couples TRBV29-1 to TRBJ2-3, with TRBD2 matching over 12 bases. Sample: PBMCs or a T cell subset sorted from them (not recorded which). The CDR3 sequence is CSVVLAGGPTDTQYF. As DNA, the CDR3 is TGCAGCGTTGTTCTAGCGGGGGGGCCGACAGATACGCAGTATTTT.